This T cell receptor beta chain was profiled in a study of blood T cell repertoires in COVID-19. Followed over time, Seattle patients had been enrolled while infection was active. The data were produced by immunoSEQ multiplex PCR, yet TCRdb's version contains in-frame clones alone and is incomplete. The repertoire holds 250,000 to 400,000 clones, with 75% to 90% as singletons. The junction had 7 bases not matched to a gene; V was cut back by 4 bases and J by 2 bases. The CDR3 runs 17 residues. Germline lookup yields CDR1 MRHNA and CDR2 SNTAGT. The clonotype comes from a woman aged 25 to 39 with COVID-19, enrolled during active disease. Sequenced material: peripheral blood. V and J are TRBV6-4 and TRBJ2-2; 10 bases are a match to TRBD2. The CDR3 DNA sequence: TGTGCCAGCAGTGTAACTAGCGGGAAAGCAAACACCGGGGAGCTGTTTTTT. Its translation: CASSVTSGKANTGELFF.